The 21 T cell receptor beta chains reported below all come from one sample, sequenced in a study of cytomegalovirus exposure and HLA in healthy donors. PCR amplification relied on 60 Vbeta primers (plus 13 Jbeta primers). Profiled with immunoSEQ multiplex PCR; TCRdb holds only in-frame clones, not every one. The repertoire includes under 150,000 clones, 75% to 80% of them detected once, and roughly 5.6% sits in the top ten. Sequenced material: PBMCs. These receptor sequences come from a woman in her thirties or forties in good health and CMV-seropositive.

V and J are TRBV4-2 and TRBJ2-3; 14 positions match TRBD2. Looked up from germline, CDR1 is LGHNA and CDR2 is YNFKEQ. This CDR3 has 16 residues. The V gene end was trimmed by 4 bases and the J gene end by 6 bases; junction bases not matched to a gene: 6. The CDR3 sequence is CASSLGTSGRVDTQYF. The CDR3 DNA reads TGTGCCAGCAGCCTCGGGACTAGCGGGAGAGTGGATACGCAGTATTTT.

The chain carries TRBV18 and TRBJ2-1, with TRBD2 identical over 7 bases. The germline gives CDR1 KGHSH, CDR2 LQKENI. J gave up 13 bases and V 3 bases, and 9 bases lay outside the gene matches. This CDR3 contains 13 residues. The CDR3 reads CASSPPESGIQFF. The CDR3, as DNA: TGTGCCAGCTCACCCCCAGAGAGCGGGATACAGTTCTTC.

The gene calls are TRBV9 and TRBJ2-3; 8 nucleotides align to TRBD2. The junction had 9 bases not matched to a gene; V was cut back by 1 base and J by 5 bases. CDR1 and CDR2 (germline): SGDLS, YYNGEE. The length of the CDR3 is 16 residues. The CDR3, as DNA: TGTGCCAGCAGCGTAACTAGCGGAACTGGCGGAGATACGCAGTATTTT. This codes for CASSVTSGTGGDTQYF.

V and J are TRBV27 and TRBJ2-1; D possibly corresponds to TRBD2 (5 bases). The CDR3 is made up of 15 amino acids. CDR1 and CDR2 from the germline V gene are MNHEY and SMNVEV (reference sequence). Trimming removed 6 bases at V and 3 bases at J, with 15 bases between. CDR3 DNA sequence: TGTGCCAGCAGCCCGCCCTTCCGGGACTACAATGAGCAGTTCTTC. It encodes CASSPPFRDYNEQFF.

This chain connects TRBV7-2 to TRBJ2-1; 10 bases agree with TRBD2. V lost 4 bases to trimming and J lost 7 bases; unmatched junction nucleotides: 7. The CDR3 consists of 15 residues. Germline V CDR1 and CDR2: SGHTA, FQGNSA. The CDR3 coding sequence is TGTGCCAGCAGCTCGATGGGACTAGCGCTTAATGAGCAGTTCTTC. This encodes CASSSMGLALNEQFF.

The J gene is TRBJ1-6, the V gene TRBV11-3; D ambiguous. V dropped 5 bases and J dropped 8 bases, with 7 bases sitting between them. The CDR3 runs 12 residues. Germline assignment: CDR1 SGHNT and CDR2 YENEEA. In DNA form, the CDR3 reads TGTGCCAGCAGCCCCGGGGATTCACCCCTCCACTTT. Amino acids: CASSPGDSPLHF.

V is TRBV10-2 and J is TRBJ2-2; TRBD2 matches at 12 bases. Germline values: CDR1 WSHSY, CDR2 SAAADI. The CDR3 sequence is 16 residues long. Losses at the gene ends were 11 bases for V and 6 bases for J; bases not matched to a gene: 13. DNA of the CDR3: TGCGCCGCTACGACTAGCGGGAGTGGGGGAGCCGGGGAGCTGTTTTTT. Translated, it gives CAATTSGSGGAGELFF.

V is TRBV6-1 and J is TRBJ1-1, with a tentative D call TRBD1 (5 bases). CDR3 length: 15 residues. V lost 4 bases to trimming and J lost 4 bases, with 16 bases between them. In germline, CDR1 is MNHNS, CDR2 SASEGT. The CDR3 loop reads CASSAGGFRGTEAFF. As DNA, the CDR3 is TGTGCCAGCAGTGCTGGAGGGTTTAGGGGCACTGAAGCTTTCTTT.

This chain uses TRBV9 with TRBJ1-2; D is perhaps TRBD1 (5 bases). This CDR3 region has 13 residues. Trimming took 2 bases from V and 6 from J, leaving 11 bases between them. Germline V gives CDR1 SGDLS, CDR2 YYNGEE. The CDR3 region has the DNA TGTGCCAGCAGCGTGGGGGGGAAAGATGGCTACACCTTC. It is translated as CASSVGGKDGYTF.

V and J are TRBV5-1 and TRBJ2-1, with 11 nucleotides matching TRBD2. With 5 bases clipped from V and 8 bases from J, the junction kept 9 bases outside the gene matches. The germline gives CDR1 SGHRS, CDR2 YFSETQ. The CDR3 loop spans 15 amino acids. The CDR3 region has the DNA TGCGCCAGCAGGAAACTAGCGGGAGTACTGGATGAGCAGTTCTTC. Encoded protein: CASRKLAGVLDEQFF. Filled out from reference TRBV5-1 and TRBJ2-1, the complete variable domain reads KAGVTQTPRYLIKTRGQQVTLSCSPISGHRSVSWYQQTPGQGLQFLFEYFSETQRNKGNFPGRFSGRQFSNSRSEMNVSTLELGDSALYLCASRKLAGVLDEQFFGPGTRLTVL.

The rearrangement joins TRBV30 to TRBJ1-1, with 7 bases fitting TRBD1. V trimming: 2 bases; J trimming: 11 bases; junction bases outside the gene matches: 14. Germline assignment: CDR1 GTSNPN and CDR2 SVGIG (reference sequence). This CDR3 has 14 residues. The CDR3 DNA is TGTGCCTGGAGTACTGGGACAGTCGCCAGAGGCGCTTTCTTT. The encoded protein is CAWSTGTVARGAFF.

The CDR3 sequence: CASSLTPGQGSLNTEAFF. The CDR3 region has the DNA TGCGCCAGCAGCTTGACTCCGGGACAGGGGAGTCTCAACACTGAAGCTTTCTTT. This sequence joins TRBV5-1 and TRBJ1-1, with TRBD1 identical over 10 bases. The CDR3 is 18 amino acids. V lost 1 base to trimming and J lost 2 bases; unmatched junction nucleotides: 11. The germline gives CDR1 SGHRS, CDR2 YFSETQ.

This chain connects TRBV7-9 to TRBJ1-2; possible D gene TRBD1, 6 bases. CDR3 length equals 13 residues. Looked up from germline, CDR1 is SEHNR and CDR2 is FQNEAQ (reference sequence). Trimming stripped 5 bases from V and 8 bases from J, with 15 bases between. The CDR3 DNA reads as TGTGCCAGCAGCGCGACAGTTGGGGGCGGCTACACCTTC. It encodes CASSATVGGGYTF.

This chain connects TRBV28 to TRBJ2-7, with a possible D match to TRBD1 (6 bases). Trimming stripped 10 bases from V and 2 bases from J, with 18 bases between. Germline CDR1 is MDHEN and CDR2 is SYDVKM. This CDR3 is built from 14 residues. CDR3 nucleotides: TGTGCCACCGTTGGACAGCGCCAAACCTACGAGCAGTACTTC. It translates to CATVGQRQTYEQYF.

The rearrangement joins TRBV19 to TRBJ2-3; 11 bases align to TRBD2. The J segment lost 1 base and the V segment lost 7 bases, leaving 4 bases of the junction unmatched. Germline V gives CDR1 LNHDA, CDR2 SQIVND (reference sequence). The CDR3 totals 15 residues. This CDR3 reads CASTSGLAGTDTQYF. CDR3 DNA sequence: TGTGCCAGTACCTCGGGACTAGCGGGCACAGATACGCAGTATTTT.

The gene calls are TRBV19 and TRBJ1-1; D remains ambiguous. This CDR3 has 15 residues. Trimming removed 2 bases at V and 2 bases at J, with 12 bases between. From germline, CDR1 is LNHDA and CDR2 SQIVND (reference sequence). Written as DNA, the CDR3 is TGTGCCAGTAGTATATTAGGGAGGGATAACACTGAAGCTTTCTTT. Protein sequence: CASSILGRDNTEAFF.

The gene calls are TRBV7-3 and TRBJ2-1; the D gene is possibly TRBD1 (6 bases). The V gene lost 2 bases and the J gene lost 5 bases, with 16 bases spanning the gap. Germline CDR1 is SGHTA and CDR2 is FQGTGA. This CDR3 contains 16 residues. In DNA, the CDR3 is TGTGCCAGCAGCTTATCCGGGACACAACCAAACAATGAGCAGTTCTTC. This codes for CASSLSGTQPNNEQFF.

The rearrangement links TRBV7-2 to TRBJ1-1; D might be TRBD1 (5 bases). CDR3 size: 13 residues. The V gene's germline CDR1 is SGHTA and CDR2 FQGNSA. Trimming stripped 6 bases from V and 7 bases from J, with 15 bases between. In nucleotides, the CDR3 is TGTGCCAGCAGACCCCAACCGACAGATGAAGCTTTCTTT. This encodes CASRPQPTDEAFF.

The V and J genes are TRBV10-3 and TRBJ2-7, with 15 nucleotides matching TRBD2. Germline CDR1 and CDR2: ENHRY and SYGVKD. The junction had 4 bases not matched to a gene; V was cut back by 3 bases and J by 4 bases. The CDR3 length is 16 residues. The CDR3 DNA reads TGTGCCATCAGTGATGCCGGGACTAGCGGGGGGTACGAGCAGTACTTC. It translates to CAISDAGTSGGYEQYF.

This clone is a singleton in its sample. The DNA for the CDR3 is TGTGCCAGCAGCGCAGACAGTAGTGGAAACACCATATATTTT. It codes for CASSADSSGNTIYF. The chain uses TRBV9 and TRBJ1-3, with TRBD1 as a possible D gene (5 bases). Trimming removed 3 bases from V and 3 bases from J, with 10 bases in between. Germline V gene lookup returns CDR1 SGDLS and CDR2 YYNGEE. CDR3 size: 14 residues.

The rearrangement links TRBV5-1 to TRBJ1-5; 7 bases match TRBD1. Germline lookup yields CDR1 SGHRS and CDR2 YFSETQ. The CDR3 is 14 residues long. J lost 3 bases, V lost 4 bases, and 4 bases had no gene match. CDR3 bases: TGCGCCAGCAGCACCGGGACAGCCAATCAGCCCCAGCATTTT. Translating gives CASSTGTANQPQHF.